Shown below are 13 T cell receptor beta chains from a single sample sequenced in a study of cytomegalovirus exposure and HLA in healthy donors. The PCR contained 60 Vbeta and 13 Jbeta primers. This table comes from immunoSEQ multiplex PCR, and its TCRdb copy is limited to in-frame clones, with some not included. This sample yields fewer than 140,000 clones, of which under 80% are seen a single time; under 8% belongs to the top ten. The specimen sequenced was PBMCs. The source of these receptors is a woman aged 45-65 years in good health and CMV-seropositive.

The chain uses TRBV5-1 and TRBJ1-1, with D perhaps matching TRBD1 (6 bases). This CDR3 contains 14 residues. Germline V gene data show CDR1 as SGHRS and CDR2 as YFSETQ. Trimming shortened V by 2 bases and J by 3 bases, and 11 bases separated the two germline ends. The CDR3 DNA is TGCGCCAGCAGCTTTCAGGGGCCGGACACTGAAGCTTTCTTT. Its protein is CASSFQGPDTEAFF.

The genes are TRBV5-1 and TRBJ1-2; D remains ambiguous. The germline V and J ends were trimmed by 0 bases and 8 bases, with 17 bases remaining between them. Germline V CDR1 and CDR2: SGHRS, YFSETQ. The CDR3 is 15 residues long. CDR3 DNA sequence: TGCGCCAGCAGCTTGGTCGGGGTTACGGTGGAAGGCTACACCTTC. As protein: CASSLVGVTVEGYTF.

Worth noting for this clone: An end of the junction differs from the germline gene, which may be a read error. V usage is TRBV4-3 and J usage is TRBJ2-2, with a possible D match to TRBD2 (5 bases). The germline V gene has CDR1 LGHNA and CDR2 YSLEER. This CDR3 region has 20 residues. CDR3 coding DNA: TGCGCCAGCAGCCAAGATAGGGCGGGCTATTTTCCCGCGAACACCGAGGAGCTGTTTTTT. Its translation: CASSQDRAGYFPANTEELFF.

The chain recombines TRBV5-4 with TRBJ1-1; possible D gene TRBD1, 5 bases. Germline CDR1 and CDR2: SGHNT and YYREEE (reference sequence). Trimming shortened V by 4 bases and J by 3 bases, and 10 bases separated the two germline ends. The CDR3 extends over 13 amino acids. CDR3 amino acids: CASSLQVHTEAFF. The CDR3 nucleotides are TGTGCCAGCAGCCTACAGGTTCACACTGAAGCTTTCTTT. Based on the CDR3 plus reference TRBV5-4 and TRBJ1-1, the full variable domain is ETGVTQSPTHLIKTRGQQVTLRCSSQSGHNTVSWYQQALGQGPQFIFQYYREEENGRGNFPPRFSGLQFPNYSSELNVNALELDDSALYLCASSLQVHTEAFFGQGTRLTVV.

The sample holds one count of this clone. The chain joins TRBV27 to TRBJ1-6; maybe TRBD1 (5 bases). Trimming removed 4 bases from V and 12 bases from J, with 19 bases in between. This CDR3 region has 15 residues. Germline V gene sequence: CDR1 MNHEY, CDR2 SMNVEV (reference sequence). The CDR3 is CASSSDSDSSGPLHF. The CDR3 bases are TGTGCCAGCAGTTCCGACTCAGACAGCTCAGGACCCCTCCACTTT.

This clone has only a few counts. The CDR3 DNA reads as TGTGCCAGTAGTATAGGGGGGACAGGCACCTACGAGCAGTACTTC. Its protein product is CASSIGGTGTYEQYF. The V and J genes are TRBV19 and TRBJ2-7, with 8 bases aligning to TRBD1. The trim removed 1 base at V and 2 bases at J, leaving 4 bases unmatched. Looked up from germline, CDR1 is LNHDA and CDR2 is SQIVND (reference sequence). The CDR3 sequence is 15 residues long.

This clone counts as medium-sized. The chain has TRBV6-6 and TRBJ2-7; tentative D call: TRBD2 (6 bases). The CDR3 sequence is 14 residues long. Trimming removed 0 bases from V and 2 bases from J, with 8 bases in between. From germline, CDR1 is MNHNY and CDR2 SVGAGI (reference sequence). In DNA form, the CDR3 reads TGTGCCAGCAGTTACTCGGCGGGGACCTACGAGCAGTACTTC. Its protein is CASSYSAGTYEQYF.

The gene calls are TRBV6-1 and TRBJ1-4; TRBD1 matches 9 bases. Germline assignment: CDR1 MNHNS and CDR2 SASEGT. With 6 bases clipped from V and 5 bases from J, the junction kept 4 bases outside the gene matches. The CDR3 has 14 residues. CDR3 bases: TGTGCCAGCAGGGGGACAGGGCCCAATGAAAAACTGTTTTTT. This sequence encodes CASRGTGPNEKLFF.

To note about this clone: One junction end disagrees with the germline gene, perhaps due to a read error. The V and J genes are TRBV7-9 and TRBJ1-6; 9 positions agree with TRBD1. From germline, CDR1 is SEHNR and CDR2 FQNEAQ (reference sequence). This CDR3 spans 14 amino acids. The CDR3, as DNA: TGTTCCAGCAGCCCCGGGACAGGGTTTTCACCCCTCCACTTT. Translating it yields CSSSPGTGFSPLHF.

The CDR3: CASSEPVDRVTGTEAFF. The CDR3 DNA reads as TGCGCCAGCAGTGAGCCGGTTGACAGGGTGACGGGCACTGAAGCTTTCTTT. V is TRBV10-1 and J is TRBJ1-1, with 7 bases matching TRBD1. The CDR3 has 17 amino acids. J was trimmed by 4 bases and V by 2 bases; bases with no gene match: 13. Germline lookup yields CDR1 WNHNN and CDR2 SYGVQD (reference sequence).

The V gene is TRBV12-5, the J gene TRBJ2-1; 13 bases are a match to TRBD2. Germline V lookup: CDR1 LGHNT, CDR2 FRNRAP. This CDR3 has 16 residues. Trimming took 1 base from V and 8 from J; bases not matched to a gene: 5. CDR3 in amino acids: CASGLAGLAGLDEQFF. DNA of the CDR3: TGTGCTAGTGGTTTGGCGGGACTAGCGGGGTTGGATGAGCAGTTCTTC.

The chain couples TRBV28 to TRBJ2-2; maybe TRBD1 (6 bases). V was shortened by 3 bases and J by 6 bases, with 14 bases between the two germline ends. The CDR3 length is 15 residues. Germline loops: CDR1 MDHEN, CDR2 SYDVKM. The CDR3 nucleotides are TGTGCCAGCAGTTTGACAGGCTACCGAGCCGGGGAGCTGTTTTTT. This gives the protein CASSLTGYRAGELFF.

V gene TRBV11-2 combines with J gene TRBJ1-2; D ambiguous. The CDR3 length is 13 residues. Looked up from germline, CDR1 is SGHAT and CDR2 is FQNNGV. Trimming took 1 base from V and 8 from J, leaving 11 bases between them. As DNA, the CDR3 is TGTGCCAGCAGCTTAGCTCGGGGTGAAGGCTACACCTTC. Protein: CASSLARGEGYTF.